What follows are 14 T cell receptor beta chains derived from one specimen sequenced in a study of CD39 and CD103 CD8 tumor-infiltrating T cells. Only in-frame clones appear in the TCRdb table, and some are missing; sequencing was by immunoSEQ multiplex PCR. The sample contains thousands of clones, 50% to 75% of which appear only once. Sequences were obtained from CD8+ T cells sorted from blood. This sample's subset: total memory CD8 T cells (CD45RA-CCR7+/-) from blood or uninvolved lymph node. These receptors were obtained from a human donor with head and neck squamous cell carcinoma.

By sample fraction, this clone is medium-sized. The rearrangement joins TRBV30 to TRBJ1-5; D may be TRBD1 (5 bases). Looked up from germline, CDR1 is GTSNPN and CDR2 is SVGIG (reference sequence). Trimming removed 5 bases at V and 3 bases at J, with 14 bases between. The CDR3 sequence is 14 residues long. For the CDR3, the DNA is TGTGCCTGGGCCAGGGTGGGTTACAATCAGCCCCAGCATTTT. Encoded protein: CAWARVGYNQPQHF.

There are a few counts of this clone. V and J are TRBV27 and TRBJ2-1, with 8 bases lining up with TRBD2. The CDR3 is 17 residues long. V lost 4 bases to trimming and J lost 2 bases; unmatched junction nucleotides: 10. Germline V gives CDR1 MNHEY, CDR2 SMNVEV (reference sequence). The CDR3 sequence: CASSSTLAGRTYNEQFF. CDR3 in DNA: TGTGCCAGCAGTTCGACCTTAGCGGGACGCACCTACAATGAGCAGTTCTTC.

This chain joins TRBV7-9 and TRBJ1-2, with 8 bases lining up with TRBD1. CDR3 length: 13 amino acids. CDR1 is SEHNR and CDR2 is FQNEAQ in the germline V gene (reference sequence). Losses at the gene ends were 5 bases for V and 6 bases for J; bases not matched to a gene: 5. CDR3 protein: CASSALTGDGYTF. CDR3 bases: TGTGCCAGCAGCGCCCTGACAGGGGATGGCTACACCTTC.

The chain is built from TRBV27 and TRBJ2-7; D might be TRBD1 or TRBD2, each matching 5 bases. Germline loops: CDR1 MNHEY, CDR2 SMNVEV (reference sequence). The length of the CDR3 is 13 residues. V was cut by 0 bases and J by 9 bases, with 12 bases left in between. DNA for the CDR3: TGTGCCAGCAGTTTATCATACCTTGGGGGGCAGTACTTC. Translating gives CASSLSYLGGQYF.

This clone appeared once. This chain uses TRBV2 with TRBJ2-7; 8 nucleotides line up with TRBD1. After removal of 3 bases from V and 2 bases from J, the junction contained 12 bases not matched to a gene. The V gene's germline CDR1 is SNHLY and CDR2 FYNNEI. CDR3 length: 17 residues. The DNA of the CDR3 is TGTGCCAGCAGTGATTCCCCCGGACAGGGAACTCCCTACGAGCAGTACTTC. Its protein is CASSDSPGQGTPYEQYF.

The chain links TRBV4-2 to TRBJ1-6; TRBD1 matches 10 bases. Trimming removed 5 bases from V and 5 bases from J; junction bases left unmatched: 6. CDR3 length: 16 residues. Per the germline V gene, CDR1 is LGHNA and CDR2 is YNFKEQ. The CDR3 loop is CASSLGQGEDNSPLHF. CDR3 bases: TGTGCCAGCAGCTTAGGACAGGGGGAGGATAATTCACCCCTCCACTTT.

CDR3 loop: CASSLWQGANTEAFF. Here the CDR3 DNA reads TGTGCCAGCAGTTTGTGGCAGGGGGCGAACACTGAAGCTTTCTTT. This rearrangement joins TRBV28 to TRBJ1-1; TRBD1 matches 8 bases. The CDR3 totals 15 residues. V trimming: 3 bases; J trimming: 1 base; junction bases outside the gene matches: 4. Germline V gives CDR1 MDHEN, CDR2 SYDVKM.

The rearrangement links TRBV6-4 to TRBJ1-4; tentatively, D is TRBD1 (6 bases). V shed 4 bases and J shed 7 bases, with 13 bases lying between them. Germline V gives CDR1 MRHNA, CDR2 SNTAGT. The CDR3 runs to 14 residues. The CDR3 region is CASSVRGRGEKLFF. CDR3 coding DNA: TGTGCCAGCAGTGTACGGGGGCGCGGTGAAAAACTGTTTTTT.

This sequence joins TRBV7-8 and TRBJ2-5; 9 nucleotides match TRBD2. With 5 bases clipped from V and 5 bases from J, the junction kept 12 bases outside the gene matches. Germline lookup yields CDR1 SGHVS and CDR2 FQNEAQ. The CDR3 totals 16 residues. CDR3 region: CASSPRAGGLGETQYF. CDR3 DNA: TGTGCCAGCAGCCCGAGGGCGGGAGGGCTGGGGGAGACCCAGTACTTC.

This chain uses TRBV4-1 with TRBJ1-1; D possibly corresponds to TRBD1 (5 bases). The CDR3 length is 15 residues. The V gene's germline CDR1 is MGHRA and CDR2 YSYEKL. The ends were cut back, 4 bases at V and 1 base at J, with 13 bases in the middle. The chain's CDR3 is CASSRETDRNTEAFF. The CDR3 DNA is TGCGCCAGCAGCCGGGAAACAGACAGGAACACTGAAGCTTTCTTT.

The chain's CDR3 is CASKEGDGYGYTF. In nucleotides, the CDR3 is TGCGCCAGCAAAGAAGGGGATGGGTATGGCTACACCTTC. The rearrangement links TRBV5-1 to TRBJ1-2; a possible D gene is TRBD1 (5 bases). V dropped 6 bases and J dropped 5 bases, with 14 bases sitting between them. Germline lookup yields CDR1 SGHRS and CDR2 YFSETQ. The CDR3 covers 13 residues.

The chain is built from TRBV5-4 and TRBJ2-7, with 8 bases lining up with TRBD2. Germline trimming cut 0 bases from V and 5 bases from J; bases unmatched to any gene: 10. CDR1 SGHNT and CDR2 YYREEE come from the germline V gene (reference sequence). The length of the CDR3 is 16 residues. CDR3 in DNA: TGTGCCAGCAGCTTGGAACTGGCGGCGGGGGGTGACGAGCAGTACTTC. Translating it yields CASSLELAAGGDEQYF.

Judged by abundance, this clone is medium-sized. The rearrangement joins TRBV5-4 to TRBJ1-6, with 10 bases fitting TRBD1. The CDR3 contains 16 residues. Per the germline V gene, CDR1 is SGHNT and CDR2 is YYREEE (reference sequence). The V gene end was trimmed by 2 bases and the J gene end by 5 bases; junction bases not matched to a gene: 4. CDR3 region: CASSLGQGEDNSPLHF. The DNA of the CDR3 is TGTGCCAGCAGCTTAGGACAGGGGGAGGATAATTCACCCCTCCACTTT.

The rearrangement links TRBV19 to TRBJ1-4; D is unclear. CDR3 size: 15 residues. CDR1 is LNHDA, CDR2 SQIVND, per germline (reference sequence). V lost 1 base and J lost 7, with 13 bases in between. CDR3 in amino acids: CASSIGVHSGEKLFF. The CDR3 DNA sequence: TGTGCCAGTAGTATAGGGGTACACTCCGGTGAAAAACTGTTTTTT. Using reference TRBV19 and TRBJ1-4 for the parts outside the CDR3, the full variable domain is DGGITQSPKYLFRKEGQNVTLSCEQNLNHDAMYWYRQDPGQGLRLIYYSQIVNDFQKGDIAEGYSVSREKKESFPLTVTSAQKNPTAFYLCASSIGVHSGEKLFFGSGTQLSVL.